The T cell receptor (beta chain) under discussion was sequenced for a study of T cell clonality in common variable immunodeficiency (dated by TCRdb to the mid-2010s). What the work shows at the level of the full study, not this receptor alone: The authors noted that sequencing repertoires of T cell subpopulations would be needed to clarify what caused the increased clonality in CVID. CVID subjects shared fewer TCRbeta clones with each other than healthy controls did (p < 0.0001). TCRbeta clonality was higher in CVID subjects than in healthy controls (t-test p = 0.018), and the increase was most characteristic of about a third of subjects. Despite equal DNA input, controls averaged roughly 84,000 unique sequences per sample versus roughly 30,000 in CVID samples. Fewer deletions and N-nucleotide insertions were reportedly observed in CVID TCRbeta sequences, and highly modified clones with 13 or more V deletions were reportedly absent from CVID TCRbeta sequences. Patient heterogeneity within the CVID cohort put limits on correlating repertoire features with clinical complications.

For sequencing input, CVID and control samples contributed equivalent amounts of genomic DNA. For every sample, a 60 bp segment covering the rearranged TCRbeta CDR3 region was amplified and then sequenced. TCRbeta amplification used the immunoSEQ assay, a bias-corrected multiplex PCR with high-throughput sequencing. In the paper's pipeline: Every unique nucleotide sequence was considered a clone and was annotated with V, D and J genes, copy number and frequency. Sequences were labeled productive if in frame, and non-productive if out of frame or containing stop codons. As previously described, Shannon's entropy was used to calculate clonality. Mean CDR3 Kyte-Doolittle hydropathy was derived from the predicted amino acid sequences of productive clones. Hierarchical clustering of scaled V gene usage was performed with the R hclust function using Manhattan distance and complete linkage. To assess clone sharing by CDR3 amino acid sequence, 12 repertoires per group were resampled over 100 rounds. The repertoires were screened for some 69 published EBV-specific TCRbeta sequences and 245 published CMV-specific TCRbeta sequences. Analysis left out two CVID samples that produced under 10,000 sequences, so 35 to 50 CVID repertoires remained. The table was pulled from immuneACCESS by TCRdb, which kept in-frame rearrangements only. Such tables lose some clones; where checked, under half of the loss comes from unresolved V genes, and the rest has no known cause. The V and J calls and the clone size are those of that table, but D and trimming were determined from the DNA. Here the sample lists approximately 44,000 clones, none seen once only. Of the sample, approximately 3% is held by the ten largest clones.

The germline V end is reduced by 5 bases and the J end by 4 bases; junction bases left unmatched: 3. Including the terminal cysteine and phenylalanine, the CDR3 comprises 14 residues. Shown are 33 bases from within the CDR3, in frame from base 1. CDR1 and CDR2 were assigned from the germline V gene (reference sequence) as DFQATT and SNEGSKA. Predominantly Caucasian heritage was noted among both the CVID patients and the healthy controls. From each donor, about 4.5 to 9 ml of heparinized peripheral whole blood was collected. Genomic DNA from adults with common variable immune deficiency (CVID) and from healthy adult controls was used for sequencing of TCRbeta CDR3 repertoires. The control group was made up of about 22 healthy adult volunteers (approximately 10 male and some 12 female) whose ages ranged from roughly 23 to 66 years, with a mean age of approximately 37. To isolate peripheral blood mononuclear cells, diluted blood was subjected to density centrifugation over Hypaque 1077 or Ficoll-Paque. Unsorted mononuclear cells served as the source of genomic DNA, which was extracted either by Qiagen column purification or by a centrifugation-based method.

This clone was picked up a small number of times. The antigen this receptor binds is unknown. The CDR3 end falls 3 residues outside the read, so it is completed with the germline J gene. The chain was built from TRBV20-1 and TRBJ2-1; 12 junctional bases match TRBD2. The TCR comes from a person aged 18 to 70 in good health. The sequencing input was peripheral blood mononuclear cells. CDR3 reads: CSAQLAGGYNEQFF. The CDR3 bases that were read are TGCAGTGCTCAACTAGCGGGAGGATACAATGAG.